The 6 T cell receptor beta chains presented below share a single source sample, sequenced in a study of blood T cells in healthy people across ages. A second about 6 to 11 cycle PCR used barcoded and J-beta primers. TCRdb itself ran the 5' RACE reads through MiXCR, one entry per CDR3 protein. The sample yields around 650,000 distinct CDR3 sequences, about 30% seen once. Sequenced: blood. The receptors originated from a woman older than 75 in good health.

This clonotype has ten or more counts. The V call is TRBV7-2, the J call TRBJ1-6; possibly TRBD1 for D (5 bases). Germline V CDR1 and CDR2: SGHTA, FQGNSA. The CDR3 loop spans 15 amino acids. V was cut by 5 bases and J by 10 bases, with 18 bases left in between. This CDR3 reads CASSLRRGRVSPLHF. CDR3 nucleotide sequence: TGTGCCAGCAGCCTTAGGCGGGGCAGGGTATCACCCCTCCACTTT.

This clonotype was recorded many times. This rearrangement joins TRBV5-6 to TRBJ1-2; D may be TRBD1 (5 bases). Deletions cut 3 bases from V and 7 bases from J, with 16 bases between. The CDR3 is 14 residues long. Looked up from germline, CDR1 is SGHDT and CDR2 is YYEEEE. The CDR3 sequence is CASSYRDSTGGYTF. DNA for the CDR3: TGTGCCAGCAGCTATCGAGACAGCACGGGTGGCTACACCTTC.

As for this clonotype: The CDR3 carries no conserved terminal phenylalanine or tryptophan, so it likely arises from a read error. This chain joins TRBV12-3 or TRBV12-4 and TRBJ2-7; D is undetermined. The CDR3 spans 12 residues. The V end was cut by 6 bases, the J end by 4 bases, with 10 bases between. CDR3 protein: CASRVRTYEQYS. The CDR3 bases are TGTGCCAGCAGAGTGAGAACATACGAGCAGTACTCC.

V and J are TRBV7-9 and TRBJ2-7; D assignment may be TRBD1 or TRBD2 (6 bases each). V dropped 0 bases and J dropped 4 bases, with 13 bases sitting between them. Germline lookup yields CDR1 SEHNR and CDR2 FQNEAQ (reference sequence). The CDR3 extends over 15 amino acids. Here the CDR3 reads CASSLAAGAGYEQYF. The CDR3 nucleotides read TGTGCCAGCAGCTTAGCGGCAGGGGCGGGGTACGAGCAGTACTTC.

This clonotype has only a few counts. The rearrangement joins TRBV4-3 to TRBJ2-7; the D gene is possibly TRBD2 (6 bases). The CDR3 runs 16 residues. Germline V gives CDR1 LGHNA, CDR2 YSLEER. The V gene lost 0 bases and the J gene lost 3 bases, with 15 bases spanning the gap. For the CDR3, the DNA is TGCGCCAGCAGCCAAGATCCGGGAGTACCGCTCTACGAGCAGTACTTC. This encodes CASSQDPGVPLYEQYF.

The V call is TRBV6-2 or TRBV6-3, the J call TRBJ1-5; 7 nucleotides match TRBD1. The CDR3 has 15 residues. V was clipped by 5 bases and J by 5 bases; unmatched bases: 9. Germline V gene sequence: CDR1 MNHEY, CDR2 SVGEGT. CDR3 nucleotide sequence: TGTGCCAGCAGTCGCGGGACAGCCCGGGATCAGCCCCAGCATTTT. The encoded protein is CASSRGTARDQPQHF.